In its sample, the clone carrying this T cell receptor (beta chain) was seen once. Its antigen is as yet unknown. V dropped 5 bases and J dropped 13; count of bases not matched to a gene: 8. The CDR3 loop spans 12 amino acids. The data derive from a study of T cells in Graves' hyperthyroidism and ophthalmopathy. General study findings and limits: Ophthalmopathy, which appeared later, was predicted by the model a median roughly 6.6 months before onset. Most clonotypes expanded in the thyroid (above 0.001) were also present in blood. From stable hyperthyroidism, ophthalmopathy was set apart by a 13 V-J model.

Exclusions: uncontrolled infection, other autoimmune disease, pregnancy, lactation. Regions amplified from RNA transcripts were the TCR beta CDR3 regions. During a first-round RT-PCR of the TCR CDR3, the HTBI primer set was used. TCRdb itself ran the multiplex PCR reads through MiXCR, one entry per CDR3 protein. Of a few hundred thousand distinct CDR3 sequences listed, 46% are singletons. Sequencing was performed on peripheral blood or thyroid tissue (not recorded which). The chain has TRBV12-3 or TRBV12-4 and TRBJ2-5; 9 bases line up with TRBD1. The sequence was collected from a woman younger than 30 with Graves' hyperthyroidism. The CDR3 loop is CASSQGDREAYF. Here the CDR3 DNA reads TGTGCCAGCAGTCAGGGGGACAGGGAAGCGTACTTC.